The TCR beta chain under discussion was sequenced for a study of blood T cells in healthy people across ages (dated by TCRdb to between 2015 and 2017). Context from the whole study: In model experiments, template switching captured roughly one uniquely barcoded TCR beta cDNA molecule for every two T cells. The study measured age-related changes in TCR beta repertoire diversity using deep sequencing normalized with unique cDNA molecular identifiers. Donors were grouped into four age groups: young (average 16 years), middle-aged (39), aged (roughly 62) and long-lived (about 90). Donors of different ages were randomly distributed across sequencing lanes to avoid experimental bias. Using the same blood draw, the study looked at two additional independent replicas of 1 million unique cDNA reads for two donors, one aged 18 to 29 and the other aged 80 or older. The full study reports these points: There was a strong correlation between observed TCR beta diversity and the percentage of naive T cells measured by flow cytometry. The CMV infection status of donors was not known, potentially confounding age-related changes in expanded clonotypes. As age increased, observed TCR beta diversity per million T cells dropped in a roughly linear way, and a significant reduction was already evident by age 40. Compared with the aged group, the long-lived group had more naive CD4+ T cells, fewer expanded clones and increased TCR diversity, suggesting age selection. Bulk unsorted PBMC profiling prevented conclusive comparison of naive and antigen-experienced compartments. Estimates of total diversity from one million sequenced T cells were regarded as lower bounds and underestimates.

V and J lose 6 bases and 1 base, and a span of 18 bases separates them. The cysteine opens and the phenylalanine closes a CDR3 of 16 amino acids. The only DNA kept is the CDR3, 48 bases in frame from the first base. In the germline V gene, CDR1 corresponds to KGHSH and CDR2 to LQKENI. Comment on this clonotype: Its antigen is still unknown. No base quality values were provided; no much bigger clone lies one nucleotide off.

The library was generated by 5' RACE. Sequencing relied on an Illumina HiSeq 2500. The second PCR ran for about 7 to 11 cycles and used a J-beta primer mix along with a sample-barcoded 5' primer. Each TCR beta cDNA molecule received a unique molecular identifier from a template-switch 5' adaptor carrying 12 random nucleotides. Each sample yielded at least 3 million CDR3-containing paired-end reads. All of the RNA was converted into first-strand cDNA using the Mint cDNA synthesis kit, with a TRBC-specific oligonucleotide serving as the primer. Following uracil-DNA glycosylase treatment, all cDNA underwent a first 18-cycle PCR with the universal primers M1SS and BC2_uni_R. Under the source paper's analysis protocol: For normalization, 1 million high-quality reads, each with a distinct molecular identifier, were randomly selected from each sample. Reads with shared molecular identifiers were discarded instead of being binned into consensus sequences. MiTCR, run with a Q25 quality threshold and the strictest error-elimination algorithm, handled CDR3 identification, clonotype clustering and error correction. A nonparametric unseen species model using Euler transformation provided a lower-bound estimate of total TCR beta diversity. TCRdb redid the processing of the public reads, applying fastp at Q25 and MiXCR, and retained in-frame beta chains. Records with the same CDR3 protein are collapsed into one entry carrying the most frequent genes and DNA. The V and J calls were determined by TCRdb, not by the authors. The sample profile shows 1.5 million to 2 million distinct CDR3 sequences; 28% of them were found once. Approximately 7.7% of the sample goes to the ten largest clones.

The roughly 39 donors, aged about 6 to 95 years, were systemically healthy Caucasian individuals from Russia. Approximately 10 milliliters of peripheral blood were collected from each donor into EDTA-treated Vacutainer tubes. Ficoll-Paque density-gradient centrifugation was used to isolate PBMCs, with at least 6 million obtained per sample. Total RNA was extracted from PBMCs with Trizol reagent, with at least 6 micrograms obtained per sample. The percentages of naive CD45RAhigh/CD27high T cells were determined by flow cytometry on a PBMC aliquot from every donor. The sequence joins TRBV18 to TRBJ1-1, and TRBD1 may be the D gene, going by 6 matching bases. The clonotype was recovered from a woman between 25 and 40 years old in good health. Sequenced: blood. The encoded CDR3 is CASSLHRDPKNTEAFF. DNA sequence: TGTGCCAGCTCGCTTCACAGGGACCCAAAGAACACTGAAGCTTTCTTT.